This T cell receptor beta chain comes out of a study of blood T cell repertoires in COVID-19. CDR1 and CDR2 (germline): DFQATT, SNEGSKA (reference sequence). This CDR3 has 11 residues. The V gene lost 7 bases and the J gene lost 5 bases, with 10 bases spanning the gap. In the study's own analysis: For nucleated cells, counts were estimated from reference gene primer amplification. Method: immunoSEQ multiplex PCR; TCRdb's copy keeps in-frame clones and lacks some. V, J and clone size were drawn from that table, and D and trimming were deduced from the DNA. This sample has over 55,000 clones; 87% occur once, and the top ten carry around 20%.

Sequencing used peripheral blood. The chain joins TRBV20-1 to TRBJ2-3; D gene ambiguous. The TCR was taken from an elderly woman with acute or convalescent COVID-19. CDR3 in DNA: TGCAGTGTCGAGGTTGGAGATACGCAGTATTTT. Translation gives CSVEVGDTQYF.